The 19 T cell receptor beta chains reported below all come from one sample, sequenced in a study of shared clonotypes between healthy human individuals. Measured with immunoSEQ multiplex PCR; TCRdb has only the in-frame clones, and not every one. The sample has under 850,000 clones; approximately 77% are singletons. Sequenced input: memory CD4+ T cells sorted from blood. Subset given: CD45RA-negative fraction. These receptor sequences come from a woman aged 30 to 39 in good health.

This clone was seen a single time. The J gene is TRBJ1-2, the V gene TRBV7-2; maybe TRBD1 (5 bases). V was shortened by 3 bases and J by 7 bases, with 12 bases between the two germline ends. This CDR3 spans 13 amino acids. Germline CDR1 reads SGHTA; CDR2 reads FQGNSA. CDR3 amino acids: CASSFKGAVGYTF. CDR3 nucleotide sequence: TGTGCCAGCAGCTTCAAAGGGGCTGTTGGCTACACCTTC.

The chain uses TRBV4-1 and TRBJ2-4, with a possible D match to TRBD2 (5 bases). The CDR3 length is 16 residues. Germline values: CDR1 MGHRA, CDR2 YSYEKL. The V gene lost 1 base and the J gene lost 3 bases, with 13 bases spanning the gap. CDR3 in amino acids: CASSQVRTSLKNIQYF. In nucleotides, the CDR3 is TGCGCCAGCAGCCAAGTTCGGACTTCTCTCAAAAACATTCAGTACTTC.

The rearrangement joins TRBV13 to TRBJ2-3; 7 nucleotides match TRBD1. Germline CDR1 PRHDT, CDR2 FYEKMQ (reference sequence). The CDR3 totals 14 residues. Trimming cost V 5 bases and J 5 bases; bases outside gene matches: 7. Written as DNA, the CDR3 is TGTGCCAGCAGCCTACAGGGGCGTGAAGATACGCAGTATTTT. Protein: CASSLQGREDTQYF.

There are many counts of this clone. DNA of the CDR3: TGTGCCAGCAGCCGAGGGCTAGCGGGAGGGCTGACAGATACGCAGTATTTT. Protein product: CASSRGLAGGLTDTQYF. The chain couples TRBV2 to TRBJ2-3; 12 bases fit TRBD2. CDR3 length: 17 residues. V shed 6 bases and J 3 bases; nucleotides not matched to a gene: 10. Germline values: CDR1 SNHLY, CDR2 FYNNEI. The complete variable domain, with remaining parts taken from reference TRBV2 and TRBJ2-3, reads EPEVTQTPSHQVTQMGQEVILRCVPISNHLYFYWYRQILGQKVEFLVSFYNNEISEKSEIFDDQFSVERPDGSNFTLKIRSTKLEDSAMYFCASSRGLAGGLTDTQYFGPGTRLTVL.

The gene calls are TRBV5-4 and TRBJ2-1; D not certain. Deletions cut 7 bases from V and 5 bases from J, with 13 bases between. The germline CDR1 and CDR2 sequences are SGHNT and YYREEE (reference sequence). This CDR3 has 13 residues. The CDR3: CASRNRIDNEQFF. CDR3 bases: TGTGCCAGCCGAAATCGGATTGACAATGAGCAGTTCTTC.

The chain employs TRBV25-1 and TRBJ2-7; possible D gene TRBD1, 6 bases. The CDR3 is 15 residues long. Germline CDR1 MGHDK, CDR2 SYGVNS. Trimming stripped 5 bases from V and 3 bases from J, with 17 bases between. The CDR3 loop reads CASSPPGADSYEQYF. The CDR3 DNA reads TGTGCCAGCAGTCCCCCTGGGGCGGACAGCTACGAGCAGTACTTC.

The chain carries TRBV19 and TRBJ2-3, with unresolved D. CDR1 LNHDA and CDR2 SQIVND come from the germline V gene (reference sequence). V lost 7 bases to trimming and J lost 6 bases, with 14 bases between them. CDR3 size: 13 residues. The CDR3 region is CASTEMLSDTQYF. As DNA, the CDR3 is TGTGCCAGTACCGAGATGTTGTCGGATACGCAGTATTTT.

This chain uses TRBV28 with TRBJ1-2; D remains unclear. The CDR3 is 13 amino acids. V was clipped by 3 bases and J by 0 bases, with 5 bases between them. CDR1 MDHEN and CDR2 SYDVKM come from the germline V gene. The CDR3 reads CASSLLTNYGYTF. CDR3 in DNA: TGTGCCAGCAGTTTGCTTACTAACTATGGCTACACCTTC.

Points on this clone: This sample includes further DNA sequences coding for the same CDR3. J is TRBJ1-1 and V is TRBV5-1; D is unresolved. The CDR3 is 13 residues long. CDR1 SGHRS and CDR2 YFSETQ come from the germline V gene. V was trimmed by 2 bases and J by 3 bases, leaving 8 bases between them. CDR3 coding DNA: TGCGCCAGCAGCTTTTCAGGAGACACTGAAGCTTTCTTT. Amino acids: CASSFSGDTEAFF.

The chain is built from TRBV5-6 and TRBJ1-2, with D unresolved. Trimming shortened V by 2 bases and J by 8 bases, and 13 bases separated the two germline ends. In germline, CDR1 is SGHDT, CDR2 YYEEEE. The CDR3 length is 13 residues. CDR3 sequence (DNA): TGTGCCAGCAGCTTCCTTGCGATTCAGGGCTACACCTTC. Protein: CASSFLAIQGYTF.

This clone was observed a handful of times. CDR3 DNA: TGTGCCAGTAGTATGGGACTAGCGGGAGCAGGAGCCTACGAGCAGTACTTC. Its protein product is CASSMGLAGAGAYEQYF. This chain uses TRBV19 with TRBJ2-7, with TRBD2 matching over 14 bases. This CDR3 spans 17 amino acids. Germline lookup yields CDR1 LNHDA and CDR2 SQIVND (reference sequence). Trimming took 3 bases from V and 2 from J; bases not matched to a gene: 6.

Many counts were recorded for this clone. The gene calls are TRBV12-5 and TRBJ2-6, with 12 bases that match TRBD1. Looked up from germline, CDR1 is LGHNT and CDR2 is FRNRAP. The CDR3 length is 17 residues. The CDR3 DNA reads TGTGCAGGGGGACAGGGGGCATTTCCTTCTGGGGCCAACGTCCTGACTTTC. Its translation: CAGGQGAFPSGANVLTF. Supplemented by reference TRBV12-5 and TRBJ2-6, the full variable domain reads DARVTQTPRHKVTEMGQEVTMRCQPILGHNTVFWYRQTMMQGLELLAYFRNRAPLDDSGMPKDRFSAEMPDATLATLKIQPSEPRDSAVYFCAGGQGAFPSGANVLTFGAGSRLTVL.

This clone was observed a few times. The rearrangement links TRBV10-3 to TRBJ1-5; D gene uncertain. The CDR3 is 13 residues long. The V end was cut by 4 bases, the J end by 12 bases, with 16 bases between. Germline CDR1 reads ENHRY; CDR2 reads SYGVKD. The CDR3 protein is CAISAGGGEIQHF. The CDR3 DNA reads as TGTGCCATCAGTGCCGGCGGCGGCGAAATCCAGCATTTT.

The chain employs TRBV27 and TRBJ1-2, with 9 bases fitting TRBD1. Germline V lookup: CDR1 MNHEY, CDR2 SMNVEV (reference sequence). Trimming at V came to 4 bases and at J to 8 bases, leaving 11 bases not matched to a gene. This CDR3 spans 15 amino acids. The CDR3 region is CASSSSGQGLGGYTF. DNA for the CDR3: TGTGCCAGCAGTTCATCGGGACAGGGTCTCGGCGGCTACACCTTC.

The CDR3 loop reads CASSPLSAGTYNEQFF. CDR3 sequence (DNA): TGTGCCAGCAGCCCCTTATCAGCGGGCACCTACAATGAGCAGTTCTTC. This chain links TRBV4-2 with TRBJ2-1; perhaps TRBD2 as D (6 bases). Trimming took 4 bases from V and 2 from J, leaving 15 bases between them. In germline, CDR1 is LGHNA, CDR2 YNFKEQ. The CDR3 consists of 16 residues.

This clone occurred once. This likely reflects a read error, since a far larger clone is one base away. J is TRBJ2-1 and V is TRBV28; D uncertain. The CDR3 has 11 residues. Germline CDR1 is MDHEN and CDR2 is SYDVKM. V lost 6 bases to trimming and J lost 4 bases, with 4 bases between them. This CDR3 reads CASRVYNEQFF. CDR3 sequence (DNA): TGTGCCAGCAGAGTATACAATGAGCAGTTCTTC.

The gene calls are TRBV7-8 and TRBJ2-7; D unclear. The CDR3 consists of 14 residues. The germline V gene has CDR1 SGHVS and CDR2 FQNEAQ. The V gene lost 1 base and the J gene lost 2 bases, with 9 bases spanning the gap. The CDR3 sequence: CASSLVEQAYEQYF. CDR3 DNA: TGTGCCAGCAGCTTAGTGGAGCAAGCCTACGAGCAGTACTTC.

The rearrangement uses TRBV10-2 and TRBJ1-2, with D possibly TRBD1 on 6 matching bases. Between the trimmed V and J ends, which lost 2 bases and 7 bases, there was a span of 17 bases. The CDR3 covers 15 residues. CDR1 is WSHSY, CDR2 SAAADI, per germline. CDR3: CASSERANIGGGYTF. The DNA for the CDR3 is TGCGCCAGCAGTGAGCGGGCAAACATAGGGGGTGGCTACACCTTC.

The gene calls are TRBV9 and TRBJ1-1; D may be TRBD1 (5 bases). V lost 3 bases and J lost 5, with 17 bases in between. Germline CDR1 is SGDLS and CDR2 is YYNGEE. CDR3 size: 15 residues. CDR3 nucleotide sequence: TGTGCCAGCAGCGAGGACCCCCAGGGACGAACTGAAGCTTTCTTT. This sequence encodes CASSEDPQGRTEAFF. The full variable domain, in which reference TRBV9 and TRBJ1-1 provide the parts outside the CDR3, is DSGVTQTPKHLITATGQRVTLRCSPRSGDLSVYWYQQSLDQGLQFLIQYYNGEERAKGNILERFSAQQFPDLHSELNLSSLELGDSALYFCASSEDPQGRTEAFFGQGTRLTVV.